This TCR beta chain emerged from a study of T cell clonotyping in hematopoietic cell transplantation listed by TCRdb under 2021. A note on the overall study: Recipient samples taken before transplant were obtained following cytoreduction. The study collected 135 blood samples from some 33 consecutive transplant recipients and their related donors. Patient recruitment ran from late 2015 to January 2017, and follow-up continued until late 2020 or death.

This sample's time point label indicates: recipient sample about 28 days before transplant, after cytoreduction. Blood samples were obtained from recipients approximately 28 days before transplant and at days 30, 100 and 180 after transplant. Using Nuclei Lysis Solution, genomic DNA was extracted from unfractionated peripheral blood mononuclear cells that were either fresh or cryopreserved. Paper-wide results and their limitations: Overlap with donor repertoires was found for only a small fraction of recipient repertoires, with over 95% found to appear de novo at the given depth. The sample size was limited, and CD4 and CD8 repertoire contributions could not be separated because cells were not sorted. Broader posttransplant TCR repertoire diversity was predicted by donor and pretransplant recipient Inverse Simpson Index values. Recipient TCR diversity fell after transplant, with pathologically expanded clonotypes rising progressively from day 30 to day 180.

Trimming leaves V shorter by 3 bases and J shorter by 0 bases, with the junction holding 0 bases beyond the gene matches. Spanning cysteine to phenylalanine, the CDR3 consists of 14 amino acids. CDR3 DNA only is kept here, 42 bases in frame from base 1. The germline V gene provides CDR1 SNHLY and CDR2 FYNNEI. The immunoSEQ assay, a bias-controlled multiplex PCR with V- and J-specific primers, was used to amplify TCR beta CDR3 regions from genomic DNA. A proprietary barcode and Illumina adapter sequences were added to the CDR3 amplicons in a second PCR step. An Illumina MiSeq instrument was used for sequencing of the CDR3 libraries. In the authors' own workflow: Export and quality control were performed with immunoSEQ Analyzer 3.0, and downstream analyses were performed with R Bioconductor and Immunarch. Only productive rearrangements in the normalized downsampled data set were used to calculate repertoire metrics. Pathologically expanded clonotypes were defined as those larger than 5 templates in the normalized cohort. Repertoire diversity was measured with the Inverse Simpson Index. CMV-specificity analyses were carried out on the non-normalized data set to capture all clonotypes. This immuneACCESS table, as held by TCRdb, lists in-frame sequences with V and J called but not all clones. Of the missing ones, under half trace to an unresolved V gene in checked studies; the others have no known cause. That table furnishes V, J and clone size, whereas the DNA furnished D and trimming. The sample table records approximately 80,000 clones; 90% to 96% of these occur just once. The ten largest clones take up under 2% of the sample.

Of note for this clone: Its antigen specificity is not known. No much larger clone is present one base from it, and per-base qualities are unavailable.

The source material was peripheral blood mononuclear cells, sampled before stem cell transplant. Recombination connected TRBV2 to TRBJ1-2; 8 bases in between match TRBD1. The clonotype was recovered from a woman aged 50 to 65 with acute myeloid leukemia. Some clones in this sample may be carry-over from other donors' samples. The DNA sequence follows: TGTGCCAGCAGTGACAGGGGGCCTAACTATGGCTACACCTTC. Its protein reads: CASSDRGPNYGYTF.